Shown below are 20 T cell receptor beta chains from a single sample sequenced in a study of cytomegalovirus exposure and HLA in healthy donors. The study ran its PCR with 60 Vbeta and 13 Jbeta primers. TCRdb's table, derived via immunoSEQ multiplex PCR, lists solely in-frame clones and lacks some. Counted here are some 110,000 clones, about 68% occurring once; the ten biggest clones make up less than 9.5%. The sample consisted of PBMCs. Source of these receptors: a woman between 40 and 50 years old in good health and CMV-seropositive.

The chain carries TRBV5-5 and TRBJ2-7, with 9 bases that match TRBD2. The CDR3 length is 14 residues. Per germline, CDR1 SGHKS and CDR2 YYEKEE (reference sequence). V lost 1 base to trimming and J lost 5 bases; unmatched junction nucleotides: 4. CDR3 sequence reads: CASSLYVAGDEQYF. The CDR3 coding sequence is TGTGCCAGCAGCTTGTACGTAGCGGGAGACGAGCAGTACTTC.

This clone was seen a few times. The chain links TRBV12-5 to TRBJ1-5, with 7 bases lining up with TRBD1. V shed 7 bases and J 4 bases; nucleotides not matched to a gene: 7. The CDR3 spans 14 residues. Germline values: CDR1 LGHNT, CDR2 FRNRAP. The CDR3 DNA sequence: TGTGCTAGTGCCCTGGGACAGATTAATCAGCCCCAGCATTTT. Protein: CASALGQINQPQHF.

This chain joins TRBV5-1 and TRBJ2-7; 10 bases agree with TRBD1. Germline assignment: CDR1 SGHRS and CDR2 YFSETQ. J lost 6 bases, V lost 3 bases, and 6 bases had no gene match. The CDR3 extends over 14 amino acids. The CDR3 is CASSSGTGETEQYF. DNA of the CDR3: TGCGCCAGCAGCTCCGGGACAGGGGAAACCGAGCAGTACTTC.

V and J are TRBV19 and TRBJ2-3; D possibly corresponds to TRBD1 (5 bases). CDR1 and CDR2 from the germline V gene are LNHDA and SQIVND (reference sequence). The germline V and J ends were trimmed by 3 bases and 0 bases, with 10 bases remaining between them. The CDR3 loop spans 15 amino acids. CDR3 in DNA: TGTGCCAGTAGTATGGGGCGGTACAGCACAGATACGCAGTATTTT. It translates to CASSMGRYSTDTQYF. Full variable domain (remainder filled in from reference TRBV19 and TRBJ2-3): DGGITQSPKYLFRKEGQNVTLSCEQNLNHDAMYWYRQDPGQGLRLIYYSQIVNDFQKGDIAEGYSVSREKKESFPLTVTSAQKNPTAFYLCASSMGRYSTDTQYFGPGTRLTVL.

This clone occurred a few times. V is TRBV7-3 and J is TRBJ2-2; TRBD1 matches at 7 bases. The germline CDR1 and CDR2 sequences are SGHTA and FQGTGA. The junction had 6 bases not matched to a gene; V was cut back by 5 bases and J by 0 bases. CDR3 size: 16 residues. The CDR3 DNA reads TGTGCCAGCAGCCCACGGACAGGCGCGAACACCGGGGAGCTGTTTTTT. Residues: CASSPRTGANTGELFF.

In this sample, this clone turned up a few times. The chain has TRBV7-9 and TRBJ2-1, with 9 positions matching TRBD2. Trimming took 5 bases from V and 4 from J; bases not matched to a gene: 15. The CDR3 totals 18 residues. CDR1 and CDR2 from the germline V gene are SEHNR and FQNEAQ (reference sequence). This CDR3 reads CASSLPLRLAAMYNEQFF. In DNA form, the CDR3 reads TGTGCCAGCAGCCTCCCTCTCCGACTAGCGGCCATGTACAATGAGCAGTTCTTC.

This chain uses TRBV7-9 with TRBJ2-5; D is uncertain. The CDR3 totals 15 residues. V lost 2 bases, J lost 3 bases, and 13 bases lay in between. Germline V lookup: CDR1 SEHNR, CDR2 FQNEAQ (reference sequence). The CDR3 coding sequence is TGTGCCAGCAGCTTACTCGCCGGGTCCAAAGAGACCCAGTACTTC. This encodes CASSLLAGSKETQYF.

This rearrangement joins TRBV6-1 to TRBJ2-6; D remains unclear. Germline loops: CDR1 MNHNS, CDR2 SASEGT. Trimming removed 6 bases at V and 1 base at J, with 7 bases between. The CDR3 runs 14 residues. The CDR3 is CASRLESGANVLTF. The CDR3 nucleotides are TGTGCCAGCAGGTTGGAGTCTGGGGCCAACGTCCTGACTTTC.

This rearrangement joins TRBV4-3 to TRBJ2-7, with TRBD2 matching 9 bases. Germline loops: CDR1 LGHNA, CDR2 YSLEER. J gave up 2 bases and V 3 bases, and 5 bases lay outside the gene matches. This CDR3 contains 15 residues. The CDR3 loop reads CASSHGLATAYEQYF. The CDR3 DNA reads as TGCGCCAGCAGCCATGGACTAGCGACTGCCTACGAGCAGTACTTC.

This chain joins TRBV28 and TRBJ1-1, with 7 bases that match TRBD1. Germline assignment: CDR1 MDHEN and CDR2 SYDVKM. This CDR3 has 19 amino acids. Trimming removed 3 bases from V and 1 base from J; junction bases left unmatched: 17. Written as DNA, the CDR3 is TGTGCCAGCAGTTTTAGACAGGGTATGGCCCACTTTAAGAACACTGAAGCTTTCTTT. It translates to CASSFRQGMAHFKNTEAFF.

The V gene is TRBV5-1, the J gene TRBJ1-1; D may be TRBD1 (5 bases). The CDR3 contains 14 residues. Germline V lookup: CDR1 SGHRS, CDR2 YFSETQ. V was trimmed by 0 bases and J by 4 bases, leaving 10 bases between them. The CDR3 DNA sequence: TGCGCCAGCAGCTTGGGGGGGAGGCGCACTGAAGCTTTCTTT. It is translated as CASSLGGRRTEAFF.

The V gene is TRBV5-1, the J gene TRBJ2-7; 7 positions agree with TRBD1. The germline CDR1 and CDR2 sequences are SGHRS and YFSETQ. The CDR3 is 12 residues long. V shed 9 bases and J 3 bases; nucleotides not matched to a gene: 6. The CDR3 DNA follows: TGCGCCAACCCCGACAGGGACTACGAGCAGTACTTC. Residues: CANPDRDYEQYF.

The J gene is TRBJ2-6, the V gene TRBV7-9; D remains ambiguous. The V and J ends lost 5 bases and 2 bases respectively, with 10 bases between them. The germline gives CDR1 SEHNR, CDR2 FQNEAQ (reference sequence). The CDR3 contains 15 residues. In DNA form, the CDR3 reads TGTGCCAGCAGCCTATACCCTACTGGGGCCAACGTCCTGACTTTC. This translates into CASSLYPTGANVLTF.

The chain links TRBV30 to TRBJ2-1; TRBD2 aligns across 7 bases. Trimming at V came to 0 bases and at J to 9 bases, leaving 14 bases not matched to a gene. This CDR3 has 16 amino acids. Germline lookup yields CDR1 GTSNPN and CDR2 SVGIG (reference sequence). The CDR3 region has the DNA TGTGCCTGGAGTGTACGAGAGACTAGCTTATTTGTTGAGCAGTTCTTC. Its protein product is CAWSVRETSLFVEQFF.

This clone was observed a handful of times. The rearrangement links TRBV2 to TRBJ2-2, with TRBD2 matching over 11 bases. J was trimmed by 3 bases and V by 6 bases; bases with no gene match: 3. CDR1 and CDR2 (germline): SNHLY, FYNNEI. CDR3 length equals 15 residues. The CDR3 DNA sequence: TGTGCCAGCAGCGGGACTAGCGGCTACACCGGGGAGCTGTTTTTT. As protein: CASSGTSGYTGELFF. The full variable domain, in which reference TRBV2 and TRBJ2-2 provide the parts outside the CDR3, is EPEVTQTPSHQVTQMGQEVILRCVPISNHLYFYWYRQILGQKVEFLVSFYNNEISEKSEIFDDQFSVERPDGSNFTLKIRSTKLEDSAMYFCASSGTSGYTGELFFGEGSRLTVL.

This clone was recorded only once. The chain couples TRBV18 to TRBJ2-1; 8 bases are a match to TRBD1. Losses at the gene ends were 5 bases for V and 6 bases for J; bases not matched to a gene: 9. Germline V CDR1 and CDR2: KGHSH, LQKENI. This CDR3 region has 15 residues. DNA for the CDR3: TGTGCCAGCTCATCGGACAGGGCAGTTGGCAATGAGCAGTTCTTC. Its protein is CASSSDRAVGNEQFF.

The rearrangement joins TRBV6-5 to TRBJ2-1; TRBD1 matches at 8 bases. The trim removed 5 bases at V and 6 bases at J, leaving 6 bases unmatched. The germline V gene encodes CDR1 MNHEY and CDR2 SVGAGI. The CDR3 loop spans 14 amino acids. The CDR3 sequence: CASSTSRGLNEQFF. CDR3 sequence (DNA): TGTGCCAGCAGTACTTCCAGGGGGCTCAATGAGCAGTTCTTC.

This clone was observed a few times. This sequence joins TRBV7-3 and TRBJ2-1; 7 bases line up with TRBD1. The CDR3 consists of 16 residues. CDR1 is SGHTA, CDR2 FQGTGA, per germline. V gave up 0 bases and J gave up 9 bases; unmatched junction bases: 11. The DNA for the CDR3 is TGTGCCAGCAGCTTAACGGTGGACTTGCCAGGGGGTGAGCAGTTCTTC. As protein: CASSLTVDLPGGEQFF.

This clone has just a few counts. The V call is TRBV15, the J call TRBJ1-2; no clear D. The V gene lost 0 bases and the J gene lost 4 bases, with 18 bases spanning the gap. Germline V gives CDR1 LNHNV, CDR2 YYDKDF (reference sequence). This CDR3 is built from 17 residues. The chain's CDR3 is CATSRESATEVPYGYTF. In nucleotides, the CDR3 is TGTGCCACCAGCAGAGAGAGCGCGACCGAGGTTCCCTATGGCTACACCTTC.

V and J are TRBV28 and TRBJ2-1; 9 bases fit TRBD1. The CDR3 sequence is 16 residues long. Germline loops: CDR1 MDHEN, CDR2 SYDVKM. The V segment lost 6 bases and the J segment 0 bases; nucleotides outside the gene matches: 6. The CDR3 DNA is TGTGCCAGCAGCCTAGACAGGGGGAACTCCTACAATGAGCAGTTCTTC. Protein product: CASSLDRGNSYNEQFF. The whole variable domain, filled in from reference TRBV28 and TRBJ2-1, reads DVKVTQSSRYLVKRTGEKVFLECVQDMDHENMFWYRQDPGLGLRLIYFSYDVKMKEKGDIPEGYSVSREKKERFSLILESASTNQTSMYLCASSLDRGNSYNEQFFGPGTRLTVL.